Listed below are T cell receptor beta chains from one sample, sequenced in a study of T cell changes during pregnancy in multiple sclerosis. The data were produced by immunoSEQ multiplex PCR, yet TCRdb's version contains in-frame clones alone and is incomplete. There are around 29,000 clones in the sample; roughly 92% occur only once, and roughly 0.74% lies in the top ten. The sample was CD4+ T cells from peripheral blood mononuclear cells, taken in the first trimester of pregnancy. The origin of the receptors is a female donor with multiple sclerosis, enrolled in a pregnancy study. Each CDR3 is given with its conserved first and last residue. The D gene is left open where the match is weak. Clone size is shown for a subset of rows, as once, few, many or a class of expanded clone.

cdr3_nt cdr3_aa cdr3_length d_call j_call v_call clone_size
TGTGCCAGCTCACCATCGACAGGCATCGGCGGCTACACCTTC CASSPSTGIGGYTF 14 - TRBJ1-2 TRBV18 -
TGTGCCACCAGAAAGCCAAATTTGAATTCACCCCTCCACTTT CATRKPNLNSPLHF 14 - TRBJ1-6 TRBV15 -
TGTGCCAGCAGCCAGGTAGGACTTGGCTCCGACAATGAGCAGTTCTTC CASSQVGLGSDNEQFF 16 - TRBJ2-1 TRBV4-2 -
TGCAGTGCTCCCGGGACAGTGGCTATCCCCTTC CSAPGTVAIPF 11 TRBD1 TRBJ1-2 TRBV20-1 -
TGTGCCAGCAGTGAACTTAGGACAGGCTATGGCTACACCTTC CASSELRTGYGYTF 14 TRBD1 TRBJ1-2 TRBV2 once
TGTGCCAGCAGCTTAGAAACTCTCGGGGAGCTGTTTTTT CASSLETLGELFF 13 - TRBJ2-2 TRBV7-8 -
TGCGCCAGCAGCTTCGACAGCTATGGCTACACCTTC CASSFDSYGYTF 12 - TRBJ1-2 TRBV5-1 -
TGTGCCATCAGTGACGACAGGCATAGCAATCAGCCCCAGCATTTT CAISDDRHSNQPQHF 15 - TRBJ1-5 TRBV10-3 -
TGTGCCAGCAGCCCTGTGGGGCATGCCAAAAACATTCAGTACTTC CASSPVGHAKNIQYF 15 - TRBJ2-4 TRBV5-6 -
TGTGCCAGCAGCTTTAATCTCCTCAATGAGCAGTTCTTC CASSFNLLNEQFF 13 - TRBJ2-1 TRBV11-1 -
TGTGCCAGCAGCTCAAGCGCGACAGGGGGATATGGCTACACCTTC CASSSSATGGYGYTF 15 TRBD1 TRBJ1-2 TRBV7-9 -
TGTGCCAGCAGCTTAGCGCTTGGCGGGTGGGAGACCCAGTACTTC CASSLALGGWETQYF 15 - TRBJ2-5 TRBV7-2 -
TGCGCCAGCAGCCCCGGGACAGGGGGCGTCGAAACCCAGTACTTC CASSPGTGGVETQYF 15 TRBD1 TRBJ2-5 TRBV5-1 -
TGCGCCAGCAGCTTGGGGCCGACAGGGAGGAATCAGCCCCAGCATTTT CASSLGPTGRNQPQHF 16 TRBD1 TRBJ1-5 TRBV5-1 once
TGTGCCAGCAGCTTGGCCCTAGATTCCTACGAGCAGTACTTC CASSLALDSYEQYF 14 - TRBJ2-7 TRBV5-6 -
TGTGCCATCAGTGGAAGGGGACAGGGAAGCTCACCCCTCCACTTT CAISGRGQGSSPLHF 15 TRBD1 TRBJ1-6 TRBV10-3 -
TGTGCCAGCAGCTTAGGGTCCGACAGGGCGGCTTTCTTT CASSLGSDRAAFF 13 TRBD1 TRBJ1-1 TRBV7-2 -
TGTGCCAGCAGCGGACCACGGACTCAACGTGGGACCCAGTACTTC CASSGPRTQRGTQYF 15 - TRBJ2-5 TRBV2 -
TGCAGCGCCATTGCCAGCTCTGGAAACACCATATATTTT CSAIASSGNTIYF 13 - TRBJ1-3 TRBV29-1 -
TGTGCCAGCAGCTTAGATCCAGGGGATGGCTACACCTTC CASSLDPGDGYTF 13 - TRBJ1-2 TRBV7-3 -
TGTGCCAGCAGCTCGGGACAGCTTGAAGCTTTCTTT CASSSGQLEAFF 12 TRBD1 TRBJ1-1 TRBV6-5 -
TGTGCCAGCAACCCGAAGCGACTAGCAGGGTCCGGGGAGCTGTTTTTT CASNPKRLAGSGELFF 16 - TRBJ2-2 TRBV21-1 -
TGCAGTTATAGGACAGGGGCGGACACTGGAAACACCATATATTTT CSYRTGADTGNTIYF 15 TRBD1 TRBJ1-3 TRBV29-1 -
TGTGCCAGCAGGTACGGGGGGGGAACTGAAGCTTTCTTT CASRYGGGTEAFF 13 - TRBJ1-1 TRBV6-1 once
TGTGCCAGCAGCACACGGCGGGGAAACTATGGCTACACCTTC CASSTRRGNYGYTF 14 - TRBJ1-2 TRBV28 -
TGTGCCAGCAGTTACTCGATTAGTTCACCCCTCCACTTT CASSYSISSPLHF 13 - TRBJ1-6 TRBV6-5 -
TGTGCCAGCAGCCCCGATGGTGTGAGGCATGGCTACACCTTC CASSPDGVRHGYTF 14 - TRBJ1-2 TRBV7-9 -
TGTGCCTGGAGTCCAGCGACTCGCGAGCAGTACTTC CAWSPATREQYF 12 - TRBJ2-7 TRBV30 -
TGTGCCAGCAGTGCGTCCAATGAGCAGTTCTTC CASSASNEQFF 11 - TRBJ2-1 TRBV6-6 -
TGTGCCAGCAGCATTAGCGGTCGGGGAGTCTACGAGCAGTACTTC CASSISGRGVYEQYF 15 - TRBJ2-7 TRBV7-2 -
TGTGCCAGCACTGGGGAGCACACCGGGGAGCTGTTTTTT CASTGEHTGELFF 13 - TRBJ2-2 TRBV7-3 -
TGTGCCAGCTCACAGGGACAGGGTAGCACAGATACGCAGTATTTT CASSQGQGSTDTQYF 15 TRBD1 TRBJ2-3 TRBV18 -
TGTGCCTGGAGCCCCGGGACAGTAGGAATAACTATGAGCTACACCTTC CAWSPGTVGITMSYTF 16 TRBD1 TRBJ1-2 TRBV30 -
TGTGCCAGCAGCCGCCCCGGAACTGGACTTGGCGGGGGGCCTGTGAGCGGGGAGCTGTTTTTT CASSRPGTGLGGGPVSGELFF 21 TRBD2 TRBJ2-2 TRBV4-2 once
TGCGCCAGCAGCTTCGACAGCTCCTATGGCTACACCTTC CASSFDSSYGYTF 13 - TRBJ1-2 TRBV5-1 -
TGCGCCAGCAGTAGCGGGGGGGCCCCAGATACGCAGTATTTT CASSSGGAPDTQYF 14 TRBD2 TRBJ2-3 TRBV10-1 -
TGTGCCAGCAGCTTACGAGGTGCCTCCTACGAGCAGTACTTC CASSLRGASYEQYF 14 - TRBJ2-7 TRBV7-8 -
TGTGCCTGGAGTGAGCTGGGACTGAATAATTCACCCCTCCACTTT CAWSELGLNNSPLHF 15 - TRBJ1-6 TRBV30 -
TGTGCCAGCAGCCAAGATCTGCGCTCCTACGAGCAGTACTTC CASSQDLRSYEQYF 14 - TRBJ2-7 TRBV4-2 -
TGTGCCAGCAAAATAGGAGTCTATGGCTACACCTTC CASKIGVYGYTF 12 - TRBJ1-2 TRBV2 -
TGCGCCAGCAGCCCCGACAGGGGGAGTCGCGGCGGGGAGCTGTTTTTT CASSPDRGSRGGELFF 16 TRBD1 TRBJ2-2 TRBV5-1 -
TGTGCCTGGCAAGATCACCGACGGGGGACCCAGTACTTC CAWQDHRRGTQYF 13 - TRBJ2-5 TRBV30 -
TGTGCCAGCAGCGTAACAGGGGAGGTGGGAGAGCAGTTCTTC CASSVTGEVGEQFF 14 - TRBJ2-1 TRBV9 -
TGTGCCAGCAGCACCAAGACGGGGTTTAACTATGGCTACACCTTC CASSTKTGFNYGYTF 15 - TRBJ1-2 TRBV7-2 -
TGTGCCAGCAGCCGCGGGTATGAGCAGTTCTTC CASSRGYEQFF 11 - TRBJ2-1 TRBV5-6 -
TGTGCCAGCAGCCTGGGGGGTAGCGGGGGGGAAAACATTCAGTACTTC CASSLGGSGGENIQYF 16 TRBD2 TRBJ2-4 TRBV9 -
TGTGCCAGCAGCACACAGGGCCTCTATAATTCACCCCTCCACTTT CASSTQGLYNSPLHF 15 - TRBJ1-6 TRBV9 -
TGTGCCAGCAGTGAAGCGGGGGGGCACAATGAGCAGTTCTTC CASSEAGGHNEQFF 14 TRBD2 TRBJ2-1 TRBV6-4 -